This entry lists 15 T cell receptor beta chains sequenced from one sample in a study of shared clonotypes between healthy human individuals. Using immunoSEQ multiplex PCR, the repertoire was profiled, and TCRdb retains in-frame clones only, with some absent. In the table there are approximately 2.1 million clones, approximately 93% of which are singletons. The sequenced material came from naive CD4+ T cells from PBMCs. Subset in this sample: CD45RA+ positively selected. These receptors came from a man between 18 and 35 years old in good health. Some clones in this sample may be carry-over from other donors' samples.

This rearrangement joins TRBV14 to TRBJ2-1; 7 bases line up with TRBD2. The CDR3 has 15 residues. Germline V gene lookup returns CDR1 SGHDN and CDR2 FVKESK. Unmatched junction bases numbered 6, after V lost 0 bases and J lost 7 bases. In DNA form, the CDR3 reads TGTGCCAGCAGCCAAGAGCTCGGGAGGCGAAATGAGCAGTTCTTC. Its protein product is CASSQELGRRNEQFF.

V is TRBV5-8 and J is TRBJ1-5, with D possibly being TRBD1 (5 bases). The germline V and J ends were trimmed by 0 bases and 6 bases, with 13 bases remaining between them. Germline CDR1 and CDR2: SGHTS and YDEGEE. This CDR3 is built from 15 residues. As DNA, the CDR3 is TGTGCCAGCAGCTTGGCAGGGACGGGGGGTCAGCCCCAGCATTTT. Its protein product is CASSLAGTGGQPQHF.

This rearrangement joins TRBV10-3 to TRBJ1-3; the match to TRBD1 covers 8 bases. The CDR3 is 16 residues long. Germline CDR1 ENHRY, CDR2 SYGVKD. Trimming removed 5 bases from V and 3 bases from J; junction bases left unmatched: 9. CDR3 bases: TGTGCCATCAGTAGAATTACAGGGGGAGATGGAAACACCATATATTTT. Translated, it gives CAISRITGGDGNTIYF.

This chain uses TRBV5-1 with TRBJ1-5; 8 bases fit TRBD1. The germline V gene has CDR1 SGHRS and CDR2 YFSETQ. V gave up 3 bases and J gave up 5 bases; unmatched junction bases: 4. The CDR3 is 14 residues long. The CDR3 sequence: CASSSGQGHQPQHF. As DNA, the CDR3 is TGCGCCAGCAGCTCTGGACAGGGCCATCAGCCCCAGCATTTT.

This chain joins TRBV6-5 and TRBJ1-2; D perhaps matches TRBD1 (6 bases). The ends were cut back, 2 bases at V and 5 bases at J, with 9 bases in the middle. This CDR3 region has 13 residues. Per the germline V gene, CDR1 is MNHEY and CDR2 is SVGAGI. The CDR3 region is CASSYITGYGYTF. The CDR3 nucleotides read TGTGCCAGCAGTTACATAACAGGGTATGGCTACACCTTC.

The CDR3 is CASSSDRGLLNEQFF. As DNA, the CDR3 is TGCGCCAGCAGCTCGGACAGGGGGCTGCTAAATGAGCAGTTCTTC. The V gene is TRBV5-1, the J gene TRBJ2-1; 11 bases line up with TRBD1. This CDR3 contains 15 residues. CDR1 is SGHRS and CDR2 is YFSETQ in the germline V gene. Trimming cost V 3 bases and J 7 bases; bases outside gene matches: 6.

This clone was recorded only once. The rearrangement uses TRBV4-1 and TRBJ2-7; D is undetermined. V was pared by 4 bases and J by 3 bases, with 13 bases between. This CDR3 has 14 amino acids. In germline, CDR1 is MGHRA, CDR2 YSYEKL. In DNA, the CDR3 is TGCGCCAGCAGCCGTAACACCGCCGGCTACGAGCAGTACTTC. Translated, it gives CASSRNTAGYEQYF.

V gene TRBV4-1 combines with J gene TRBJ2-7; D not resolved. V shed 3 bases and J shed 5 bases, with 14 bases lying between them. This CDR3 contains 14 residues. Looked up from germline, CDR1 is MGHRA and CDR2 is YSYEKL. CDR3 sequence reads: CASSQGHSVNEQYF. As DNA, the CDR3 is TGCGCCAGCAGCCAGGGTCACAGTGTAAACGAGCAGTACTTC.

The gene calls are TRBV5-6 and TRBJ2-2; D possibly corresponds to TRBD2 (5 bases). Germline assignment: CDR1 SGHDT and CDR2 YYEEEE. Trimming left V 0 bases short and J 1 base short, with 10 bases between. The CDR3 spans 16 residues. CDR3 DNA: TGTGCCAGCAGCTTGGGGACTTTTCTGAACACCGGGGAGCTGTTTTTT. Amino acid sequence: CASSLGTFLNTGELFF.

This clone has only one observation. The rearrangement links TRBV11-1 to TRBJ2-7, with D perhaps given as TRBD1 or TRBD2 (5 bases each). Trimming removed 5 bases from V and 0 bases from J, with 11 bases in between. The CDR3 has 14 amino acids. Germline loops: CDR1 SGHAT, CDR2 FQDESV (reference sequence). The CDR3 DNA sequence: TGTGCCAGCAGCGTCCGGGACCTCTCCTACGAGCAGTACTTC. Protein product: CASSVRDLSYEQYF. Combining the CDR3 with reference TRBV11-1 and TRBJ2-7 gives the whole variable domain EAEVAQSPRYKITEKSQAVAFWCDPISGHATLYWYRQILGQGPELLVQFQDESVVDDSQLPKDRFSAERLKGVDSTLKIQPAELGDSAMYLCASSVRDLSYEQYFGPGTRLTVT.

This clone was seen a handful of times. This chain uses TRBV1 with TRBJ2-7; TRBD1 reflects the table's D call only, with no check against the DNA. TRBV1 is listed as a pseudogene. The CDR3 is made up of 15 amino acids. The CDR3: CTSSQDLRGLFEQYF. CDR3 nucleotide sequence: TGCACCAGCAGCCAAGATCTCAGGGGGCTATTCGAGCAGTACTTC.

The chain uses TRBV30 and TRBJ1-1, with 9 bases matching TRBD1. Unmatched junction bases numbered 0, after V lost 3 bases and J lost 7 bases. Germline CDR1 GTSNPN, CDR2 SVGIG (reference sequence). The CDR3 covers 11 residues. Here the CDR3 reads CAWRGQGEAFF. The CDR3, as DNA: TGTGCCTGGAGGGGACAGGGTGAAGCTTTCTTT.

V usage is TRBV7-2 and J usage is TRBJ1-2; D gene uncertain. The CDR3 spans 14 residues. In germline, CDR1 is SGHTA, CDR2 FQGNSA. V was cut by 2 bases and J by 8 bases, with 15 bases left in between. CDR3 loop: CASSLKKAVRGYTF. DNA for the CDR3: TGTGCCAGCAGCTTAAAAAAGGCGGTGCGGGGCTACACCTTC.

The chain couples TRBV29-1 to TRBJ1-1, with D perhaps matching TRBD1 (6 bases). The CDR3 is made up of 16 amino acids. The V and J ends lost 3 bases and 5 bases respectively, with 22 bases between them. Germline loops: CDR1 SQVTM, CDR2 ANQGSEA. CDR3 nucleotide sequence: TGCAGCGTTGACATAAGTGGTGGGGGGCGAGGAACTGAAGCTTTCTTT. Encoded protein: CSVDISGGGRGTEAFF. Combining the CDR3 with reference TRBV29-1 and TRBJ1-1 gives the whole variable domain SAVISQKPSRDICQRGTSLTIQCQVDSQVTMMFWYRQQPGQSLTLIATANQGSEATYESGFVIDKFPISRPNLTFSTLTVSNMSPEDSSIYLCSVDISGGGRGTEAFFGQGTRLTVV.

The chain carries TRBV5-4 and TRBJ2-3; 8 bases map to TRBD1. The CDR3 totals 14 residues. With V trimmed by 4 bases and J by 6 bases, 7 bases remained unmatched. Germline CDR1 is SGHNT and CDR2 is YYREEE (reference sequence). The CDR3 region is CASSPTGGADTQYF. Here the CDR3 DNA reads TGTGCCAGCAGCCCCACAGGGGGTGCGGATACGCAGTATTTT.